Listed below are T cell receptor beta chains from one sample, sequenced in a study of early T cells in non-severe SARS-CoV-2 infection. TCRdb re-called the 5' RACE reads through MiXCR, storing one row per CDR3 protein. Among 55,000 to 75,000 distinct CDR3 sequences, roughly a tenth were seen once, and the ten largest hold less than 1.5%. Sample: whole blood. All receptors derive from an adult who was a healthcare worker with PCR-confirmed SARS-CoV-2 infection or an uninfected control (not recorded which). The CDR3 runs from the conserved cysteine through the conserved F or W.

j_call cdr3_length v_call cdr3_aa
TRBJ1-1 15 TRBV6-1 CASSEPGGVRTEAFF
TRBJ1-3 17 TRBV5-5 CASSFTGTVSSGNTIYF
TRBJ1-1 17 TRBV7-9 CASSPRTGGGVGTEAFF
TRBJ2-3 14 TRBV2 CASSYGQGGDTQYF
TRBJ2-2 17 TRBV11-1 CASSSRGRGLGTGELFF
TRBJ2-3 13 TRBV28 CASAGGAFGTQYF
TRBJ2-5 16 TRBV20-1 CSASHPSGGVEKTQYF
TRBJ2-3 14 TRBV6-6 CASSYVQGKDTQYF
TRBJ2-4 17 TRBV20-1 CSARDLRVLGTKNIQYF
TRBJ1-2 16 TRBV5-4 CASSPERGPTSYGYTF
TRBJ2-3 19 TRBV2 CASSEDVTVRGVLTDTQYF
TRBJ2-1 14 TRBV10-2 CASRMTGFDGEQIF
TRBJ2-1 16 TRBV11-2 CASSFMTGGSYNEQFF
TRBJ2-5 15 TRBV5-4 CASSAVTGGKETQYF
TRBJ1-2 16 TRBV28 CASSPTTRQALYGYTF
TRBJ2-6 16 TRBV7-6 CASSLSEGREANVLTF
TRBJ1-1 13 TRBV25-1 CASRQGAYTEAFF
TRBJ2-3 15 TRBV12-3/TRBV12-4 CASKRGAGGTDTQYF
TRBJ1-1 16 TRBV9 CASTPSGRRLNTEAFF
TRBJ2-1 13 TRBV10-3 CAISADGPYEQFF
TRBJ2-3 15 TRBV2 CASSETSGPTDTQYF
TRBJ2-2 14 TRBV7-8 CASSLGQTTRELFF
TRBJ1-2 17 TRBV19 CASSIRQGLRDVYGYTF
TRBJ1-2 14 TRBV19 CASEVGRGLPGYTF
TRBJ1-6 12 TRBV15 CATSRGGSPLHF
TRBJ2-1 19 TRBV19 CASSQVWQGAFSGTNEQFF
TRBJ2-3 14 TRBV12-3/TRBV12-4 CASSIGQVTDTQYF
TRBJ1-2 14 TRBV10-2 CASSESTPPYGYTF